This T cell receptor (beta chain) stems from a study of blood T cell repertoires in COVID-19. At the level of the study: Acute-phase and convalescent COVID-19 samples originated in the United States, Italy and Spain. The analysed material was cDNA or gDNA that came from T cells, B-cell-depleted T cells, or PBMCs.

Trimming took 11 bases from V and 5 from J, leaving 15 bases between them. Germline assignment: CDR1 LNHDA and CDR2 SQIVND (reference sequence). This CDR3 is built from 13 residues. In the study's own analysis: Amplification from reference gene primers served as the basis for estimated nucleated cell counts. Data came from immunoSEQ multiplex PCR; TCRdb stores just in-frame clones and leaves some out. V, J and clone size are taken as reported in that table, and D and trimming were inferred from the DNA itself. The data show some 90,000 clones, with 75% to 85% seen just once and roughly 20% held by the top ten.

The genes are TRBV19 and TRBJ1-4, with D perhaps TRBD1 (5 bases). The sequenced material came from peripheral blood. This clonotype was sampled from a human donor in a cohort sampled during active COVID-19. The CDR3: CAASGGANEKLFF. The CDR3 DNA follows: TGTGCCGCGTCCGGGGGAGCAAATGAAAAACTGTTTTTT.